This T cell receptor beta chain was retrieved from a study of blood T cell repertoires in COVID-19. Looking at the study overall: Sample material is recorded as cDNA or gDNA derived from T cells, B-cell-depleted T cells, or PBMCs.

Authors' data handling: Amplified reference gene primers provided the basis for estimating nucleated cell counts. Assay: immunoSEQ multiplex PCR; the TCRdb copy retains only in-frame clones and omits some. V and J calls and clone size come straight from that table; D and trimming were deduced from the DNA. The sample includes hundreds of thousands of clones, 85% to 90% of them seen just once. Germline CDR1 reads LGHDT; CDR2 reads YNNKEL (reference sequence). This CDR3 comprises 13 residues. V shed 0 bases, J shed 10 bases, and the junction held 4 bases outside the gene matches. This clone has a single count.

This receptor was obtained from a man aged 50 or older with acute or convalescent COVID-19. The specimen was peripheral blood. The rearrangement uses TRBV3-1 (or the pseudogene TRBV3-2) and TRBJ1-1; the match to TRBD1 covers 8 bases. Here the CDR3 DNA reads TGTGCCAGCAGCCAAGATACAGGGGGAGCAGCTTTCTTT. As protein: CASSQDTGGAAFF.